One sample yielded the 26 T cell receptor beta chains listed below, sequenced in a study of Graves' ophthalmopathy and Graves' hyperthyroidism listed by TCRdb under 2018. Sequencer: Illumina HiSeq 2000. For repertoire sequencing, the TCR beta CDR3 regions were amplified from RNA transcripts. The first round of RT-PCR was done with HTBI primers and the Qiagen OneStep RT-PCR kit, and was followed by a second round of multiplex PCR, then size selection and purification. TCRdb reanalyzed the raw reads on its own, using fastp at Q25 for trimming and MiXCR for clone calling, and kept in-frame beta chains. Rows are unified per CDR3 protein, each entry keeping the most common DNA and genes. Counted in this sample were about 500,000 distinct CDR3 sequences; roughly an eighth of them appeared once. Of the sample, about 9.4% falls within the top ten clones. The sample taken for sequencing was blood. The receptor set was obtained from a woman aged 30 to 39 with Graves' ophthalmopathy. Donor details come from another sample of the same person, matched by shared clones.

This clonotype was seen many times. The chain joins TRBV6-1 to TRBJ1-2; the D is unclear. CDR1 and CDR2 (germline): MNHNS, SASEGT. Trimming removed 0 bases from V and 8 bases from J, with 16 bases in between. CDR3 length: 15 amino acids. The CDR3 region is CASSEATAIPRGYTF. Here the CDR3 DNA reads TGTGCCAGCAGTGAAGCTACAGCGATCCCACGCGGCTACACCTTC.

The chain is built from TRBV6-2 or TRBV6-3 and TRBJ2-7, with 11 bases lining up with TRBD1. V lost 8 bases, J lost 3 bases, and 9 bases stayed unmatched. The length of the CDR3 is 15 residues. Per the germline V gene, CDR1 is MNHEY and CDR2 is SVGEGT. CDR3 protein: CASLSRDRGYYEQYF. The CDR3 nucleotides read TGTGCCAGCTTATCCCGGGACAGGGGGTACTACGAGCAGTACTTC.

Many counts were recorded for this clonotype. The CDR3 nucleotides read TGTGCCACACGTGAGACAGGGGTTCAGCCCCAGCATTTT. The encoded protein is CATRETGVQPQHF. The chain recombines TRBV28 with TRBJ1-5; 8 positions match TRBD1. This CDR3 comprises 13 residues. Germline V gives CDR1 MDHEN, CDR2 SYDVKM. V lost 10 bases and J lost 6; bases outside the gene matches: 8. The full variable domain, in which reference TRBV28 and TRBJ1-5 provide the parts outside the CDR3, is DVKVTQSSRYLVKRTGEKVFLECVQDMDHENMFWYRQDPGLGLRLIYFSYDVKMKEKGDIPEGYSVSREKKERFSLILESASTNQTSMYLCATRETGVQPQHFGDGTRLSIL.

The chain recombines TRBV3-1 with TRBJ2-7; 9 bases align to TRBD2. Trimming took 4 bases from V and 0 from J; bases not matched to a gene: 4. The germline CDR1 and CDR2 sequences are LGHDT and YNNKEL (reference sequence). The CDR3 totals 15 residues. CDR3 in amino acids: CASSPGLALSYEQYF. CDR3 coding DNA: TGTGCCAGCAGCCCTGGACTAGCGCTCTCCTACGAGCAGTACTTC.

In its sample, this clonotype was seen many times. The gene calls are TRBV30 and TRBJ2-2, with 9 bases matching TRBD2. This CDR3 region has 16 residues. Trimming removed 0 bases from V and 7 bases from J; junction bases left unmatched: 9. Germline values: CDR1 GTSNPN, CDR2 SVGIG (reference sequence). DNA of the CDR3: TGTGCCTGGAGTGTCGGAGCGGGAGGACTCGTCGGGGAGCTGTTTTTT. This gives the protein CAWSVGAGGLVGELFF.

This clonotype showed up many times. The J gene is TRBJ1-2, the V gene TRBV6-1, with D possibly matching TRBD1 (5 bases). Germline CDR1 and CDR2: MNHNS and SASEGT. The CDR3 is 13 amino acids. Trimming stripped 5 bases from V and 4 bases from J, with 11 bases between. The CDR3 nucleotides read TGTGCCAGCAGTCAGGGAGGGGTCTATGGCTACACCTTC. Translated: CASSQGGVYGYTF.

The V call is TRBV4-1, the J call TRBJ2-1, with 13 bases fitting TRBD2. Germline V gene lookup returns CDR1 MGHRA and CDR2 YSYEKL. CDR3 size: 19 residues. The V and J ends lost 0 bases and 1 base, in that order; junction bases with no gene match: 6. The CDR3 DNA sequence: TGCGCCAGCAGCCAAGATCGGGGACTAGCGGGAAGGTCCTACAATGAGCAGTTCTTC. Translating it yields CASSQDRGLAGRSYNEQFF.

The J gene is TRBJ2-7, the V gene TRBV5-5, with D unresolved. The CDR3 loop spans 15 amino acids. V shed 0 bases and J shed 3 bases, with 13 bases lying between them. Germline V gene data show CDR1 as SGHKS and CDR2 as YYEKEE (reference sequence). CDR3 residues: CASSLEGRVFYEQYF. The CDR3 region has the DNA TGTGCCAGCAGCTTGGAAGGTCGAGTCTTCTACGAGCAGTACTTC.

This clonotype was recorded many times. This sequence joins TRBV5-1 and TRBJ1-1; TRBD1 aligns across 8 bases. This CDR3 has 14 residues. The ends lost 4 bases at V and 5 bases at J; junction bases unmatched: 7. CDR1 SGHRS and CDR2 YFSETQ come from the germline V gene. The CDR3, as DNA: TGCGCCAGCAGCATAGGACAGGGTTGGACTGAAGCTTTCTTT. As protein: CASSIGQGWTEAFF.

This chain uses TRBV6-2 or TRBV6-3 with TRBJ2-5; 7 bases line up with TRBD2. CDR1 and CDR2 from the germline V gene are MNHEY and SVGEGT. V gave up 8 bases and J gave up 2 bases; unmatched junction bases: 11. The CDR3 is 15 amino acids. The CDR3 here is CASGSPRRGQETQYF. The DNA of the CDR3 is TGTGCCAGCGGCAGTCCCAGGCGGGGGCAAGAGACCCAGTACTTC.

In its sample, this clonotype was seen many times. The chain links TRBV6-5 to TRBJ1-1, with 10 bases matching TRBD1. The CDR3 length is 15 residues. Germline assignment: CDR1 MNHEY and CDR2 SVGAGI. Trimming removed 9 bases from V and 4 bases from J; junction bases left unmatched: 11. The CDR3 loop reads CASGDRGKVGTEAFF. In nucleotides, the CDR3 is TGTGCCAGTGGGGACAGGGGCAAGGTAGGCACTGAAGCTTTCTTT.

The V gene is TRBV30, the J gene TRBJ1-6; 8 bases are a match to TRBD1. CDR1 and CDR2 (germline): GTSNPN, SVGIG (reference sequence). V lost 5 bases and J lost 7; bases outside the gene matches: 7. The CDR3 sequence is 14 residues long. The CDR3 DNA follows: TGTGCCTGGGGGCGGACAGGGCACAATTCACCCCTCCACTTT. The encoded protein is CAWGRTGHNSPLHF.

This clonotype was observed at least ten times. The chain has TRBV6-1 and TRBJ1-1, with D unresolved. Trimming took 2 bases from V and 8 from J, leaving 6 bases between them. The CDR3 extends over 11 amino acids. The germline V gene encodes CDR1 MNHNS and CDR2 SASEGT. In DNA form, the CDR3 reads TGTGCCAGCAGTGAATGGAGCGAAGCTTTCTTT. Protein: CASSEWSEAFF.

In regard to this clonotype: It may be a read error: a sequence one base away is much more abundant. This chain links TRBV4-1 with TRBJ1-1; TRBD1 might be the D (5 bases). Per germline, CDR1 MGHRA and CDR2 YSYEKL. The CDR3 has 15 amino acids. Here the CDR3 reads CASSQRQGPPTESFF. In DNA, the CDR3 is TGCGCCAGCAGCCAACGGCAGGGCCCCCCCACTGAATCTTTCTTT.

This clonotype was counted many times. The chain uses TRBV14 and TRBJ1-2, with a weak D call TRBD1 (5 bases). The length of the CDR3 is 15 residues. The V end lost 0 bases, the J end lost 7 bases, and 15 bases lay between the germline ends. Per the germline V gene, CDR1 is SGHDN and CDR2 is FVKESK. CDR3 protein: CASSQDFGARGGYTF. CDR3 DNA: TGTGCCAGCAGCCAAGATTTCGGGGCTCGTGGTGGCTACACCTTC.

The table lists this clonotype with many counts. CDR3 sequence reads: CASSLVGLATEAFF. The CDR3 nucleotides are TGTGCCAGCAGTCTTGTGGGGTTGGCCACTGAAGCTTTCTTT. The chain employs TRBV27 and TRBJ1-1; no clear D gene. CDR3 length: 14 amino acids. Germline V gene data show CDR1 as MNHEY and CDR2 as SMNVEV (reference sequence). The V end lost 5 bases, the J end lost 4 bases, and 14 bases lay between the germline ends.

Concerning this clonotype: A much bigger clone sits one base away, suggesting this may be a read error. The rearrangement uses TRBV20-1 and TRBJ1-5; D is perhaps TRBD1 (5 bases). The CDR3 is 14 amino acids. CDR1 DFQATT and CDR2 SNEGSKA come from the germline V gene (reference sequence). CDR3 in amino acids: CSARRRDANQPQQF. The CDR3 coding sequence is TGCAGTGCTAGGCGCAGGGATGCCAATCAGCCCCAGCAGTTT.

This clonotype was seen many times. This chain uses TRBV28 with TRBJ1-2; perhaps TRBD1 as D (6 bases). The CDR3 is 15 residues long. The germline CDR1 and CDR2 sequences are MDHEN and SYDVKM. V lost 6 bases and J 3 bases, leaving 17 bases between the germline ends. The CDR3 coding sequence is TGTGCCAGCAGGCCAACAGGGAGGAGAGACTATGGCTACACCTTC. This encodes CASRPTGRRDYGYTF.

This clonotype was seen many times. The rearrangement links TRBV20-1 to TRBJ2-5; 11 nucleotides match TRBD2. The CDR3 has 13 residues. Germline CDR1 and CDR2: DFQATT and SNEGSKA (reference sequence). V shed 6 bases and J 5 bases; nucleotides not matched to a gene: 5. CDR3 loop: CSAVAGGLETQYF. CDR3 nucleotides: TGCAGTGCGGTAGCGGGGGGGCTGGAGACCCAGTACTTC.

This clonotype occurred many times. The chain employs TRBV5-4 and TRBJ2-5, with D perhaps matching TRBD1 or TRBD2 (5 bases each). This CDR3 has 12 amino acids. Germline-derived CDR1 and CDR2 are SGHNT and YYREEE (reference sequence). The V end was cut by 3 bases, the J end by 7 bases, with 10 bases between. In DNA, the CDR3 is TGTGCCAGCAGCTGGGGGAGTGGGACCCAGTACTTC. Translating gives CASSWGSGTQYF.

The V call is TRBV6-2 or TRBV6-3, the J call TRBJ2-7; tentative D call: TRBD2 (6 bases). This CDR3 comprises 15 residues. V shed 6 bases and J shed 2 bases, with 17 bases lying between them. The germline V gene encodes CDR1 MNHEY and CDR2 SVGEGT. DNA of the CDR3: TGTGCCAGCAGGACCTTAGCGGAGCCACCCTACGAGCAGTACTTC. It specifies CASRTLAEPPYEQYF.

This clonotype has a count of ten or more. The genes are TRBV9 and TRBJ1-2; TRBD1 is a possible D gene (5 bases). Trimming removed 3 bases from V and 5 bases from J, with 11 bases in between. Germline values: CDR1 SGDLS, CDR2 YYNGEE. The CDR3 loop spans 13 amino acids. CDR3 in amino acids: CASSARGGYGYTF. The CDR3 nucleotides read TGTGCCAGCAGCGCGAGGGGAGGTTATGGCTACACCTTC.

This chain joins TRBV12-3 or TRBV12-4 and TRBJ1-5, with D unclear. V was clipped by 3 bases and J by 7 bases, with 13 bases between them. The CDR3 totals 14 residues. In DNA form, the CDR3 reads TGTGCCAGCAGTTTTCGCCGGGCCCAACAGCCCCAGCATTTT. This codes for CASSFRRAQQPQHF.

The chain links TRBV12-3 or TRBV12-4 to TRBJ1-3; 7 bases agree with TRBD1. J lost 4 bases, V lost 1 base, and 4 bases had no gene match. The CDR3 is 15 amino acids. CDR3 DNA sequence: TGTGCCAGCAGTTTAGTAGAGACAGGGGGAAACACCATATATTTT. This codes for CASSLVETGGNTIYF.

This clonotype has a single count. The chain couples TRBV5-1 to TRBJ2-5, with D possibly being TRBD2 (6 bases). Trimming pared 7 bases from V and 4 bases from J, leaving 14 bases between. Germline V gene lookup returns CDR1 SGHRS and CDR2 YFSETQ. This CDR3 comprises 13 residues. The CDR3 DNA is TGCGCCAGCTGGAGGGCGGCAGGAGAGACCCAGTACTTC. Its translation: CASWRAAGETQYF. The whole variable domain, filled in from reference TRBV5-1 and TRBJ2-5, reads KAGVTQTPRYLIKTRGQQVTLSCSPISGHRSVSWYQQTPGQGLQFLFEYFSETQRNKGNFPGRFSGRQFSNSRSEMNVSTLELGDSALYLCASWRAAGETQYFGPGTRLLVL.

This clonotype has at least ten counts. The chain carries TRBV6-2 or TRBV6-3 and TRBJ1-5; tentative D call: TRBD1 (6 bases). The CDR3 has 13 residues. V dropped 4 bases and J dropped 7 bases, with 11 bases sitting between them. CDR1 MNHEY and CDR2 SVGEGT come from the germline V gene. The CDR3, as DNA: TGTGCCAGCAGTTGGGGGCTGGGACAGCCCCAGCATTTT. It specifies CASSWGLGQPQHF.